Each of the 20 T cell receptor beta chains below was sequenced from the same sample in a study of blood T cell repertoires in COVID-19. Here immunoSEQ multiplex PCR was the method, and the copy in TCRdb shows in-frame clones only, minus some. This table holds about 410,000 clones, about 89% found once. Sequencing was done on a sample of peripheral blood. The source of these receptors is a woman in her thirties or forties with COVID-19, enrolled during active disease.

There are a few counts of this clone. The genes are TRBV7-2 and TRBJ1-2, with D perhaps TRBD1 (6 bases). Germline V CDR1 and CDR2: SGHTA, FQGNSA. V was shortened by 11 bases and J by 3 bases, with 22 bases between the two germline ends. The CDR3 contains 15 residues. The CDR3 sequence: CAQEGGAGVDYGYTF. CDR3 bases: TGTGCCCAAGAAGGGGGGGCCGGGGTTGACTATGGCTACACCTTC.

The chain links TRBV7-3 to TRBJ1-1, with D uncertain. With 4 bases removed from V and 3 bases from J, the gap between germline ends came to 9 bases. The CDR3 is 13 residues long. Germline loops: CDR1 SGHTA, CDR2 FQGTGA. CDR3 sequence: CASSSGRDTEAFF. As DNA, the CDR3 is TGTGCCAGCAGCTCCGGGAGGGACACTGAAGCTTTCTTT.

V gene TRBV3-1 (or the pseudogene TRBV3-2) combines with J gene TRBJ2-1, with unresolved D. CDR3 length: 16 amino acids. From germline, CDR1 is LGHDT and CDR2 YNNKEL (reference sequence). Trimming removed 0 bases from V and 4 bases from J, with 13 bases in between. This CDR3 reads CASSQDPEYIYNEQFF. The CDR3 bases are TGTGCCAGCAGCCAAGATCCGGAGTATATATACAATGAGCAGTTCTTC.

The rearrangement uses TRBV5-1 and TRBJ2-1, with TRBD1 matching over 7 bases. The V segment lost 6 bases and the J segment 4 bases; nucleotides outside the gene matches: 10. CDR1 is SGHRS, CDR2 YFSETQ, per germline. The CDR3 sequence is 15 residues long. CDR3 bases: TGCGCCAGCAAGAGCCAAGGACAGGCGTACAATGAGCAGTTCTTC. Its translation is CASKSQGQAYNEQFF. Combining the CDR3 with reference TRBV5-1 and TRBJ2-1 gives the whole variable domain KAGVTQTPRYLIKTRGQQVTLSCSPISGHRSVSWYQQTPGQGLQFLFEYFSETQRNKGNFPGRFSGRQFSNSRSEMNVSTLELGDSALYLCASKSQGQAYNEQFFGPGTRLTVL.

The V gene is TRBV6-2 or TRBV6-3, the J gene TRBJ1-2; D unresolved. V was trimmed by 1 base and J by 7 bases, leaving 7 bases between them. This CDR3 is built from 12 residues. Germline CDR1 is MNHEY and CDR2 is SVGEGT. The CDR3 nucleotides read TGTGCCAGCAGTTACTTAACGGGTGGCTACACCTTC. It codes for CASSYLTGGYTF.

The rearrangement links TRBV7-2 to TRBJ1-6; TRBD1 might be the D (6 bases). The germline gives CDR1 SGHTA, CDR2 FQGNSA. V lost 4 bases and J 4 bases, leaving 11 bases between the germline ends. The CDR3 is 15 amino acids. This CDR3 reads CASSSRTDYNSPLHF. The CDR3 region has the DNA TGTGCCAGCAGCTCCAGGACAGATTATAATTCACCCCTCCACTTT. Together with reference TRBV7-2 and TRBJ1-6, the CDR3 gives the full variable domain: GAGVSQSPSNKVTEKGKDVELRCDPISGHTALYWYRQSLGQGLEFLIYFQGNSAPDKSGLPSDRFSAERTGGSVSTLTIQRTQQEDSAVYLCASSSRTDYNSPLHFGNGTRLTVT.

J is TRBJ2-7 and V is TRBV10-3, with TRBD1 as a possible D gene (6 bases). The ends were cut back, 4 bases at V and 5 bases at J, with 15 bases in the middle. From germline, CDR1 is ENHRY and CDR2 SYGVKD. The CDR3 totals 14 residues. Here the CDR3 reads CAISGTGSWDEQYF. In DNA, the CDR3 is TGTGCCATCAGTGGAACAGGGTCCTGGGACGAGCAGTACTTC.

This clone was recorded a few times. The chain recombines TRBV5-1 with TRBJ1-1; D perhaps matches TRBD1 (5 bases). Per the germline V gene, CDR1 is SGHRS and CDR2 is YFSETQ. This CDR3 has 15 residues. V lost 0 bases and J 0 bases, leaving 9 bases between the germline ends. The CDR3: CASSLEAGVNTEAFF. The CDR3 DNA is TGCGCCAGCAGCTTGGAGGCGGGGGTGAACACTGAAGCTTTCTTT.

The chain recombines TRBV19 with TRBJ2-7; 7 bases match TRBD1. This CDR3 region has 16 residues. Looked up from germline, CDR1 is LNHDA and CDR2 is SQIVND (reference sequence). The V gene end was trimmed by 3 bases and the J gene end by 2 bases; junction bases not matched to a gene: 10. The CDR3, as DNA: TGTGCCAGTAGTATGACAGGGATCGAGGGACCCTACGAGCAGTACTTC. It translates to CASSMTGIEGPYEQYF.

The chain links TRBV7-8 to TRBJ2-7; 9 bases agree with TRBD2. The junction had 15 bases not matched to a gene; V was cut back by 5 bases and J by 4 bases. This CDR3 is built from 17 residues. Germline values: CDR1 SGHVS, CDR2 FQNEAQ. The CDR3 loop reads CASSLHSSGALNYEQYF. In DNA, the CDR3 is TGTGCCAGCAGCCTCCACTCTAGCGGGGCCCTAAATTACGAGCAGTACTTC.

Written as DNA, the CDR3 is TGTGCCAGCAGCTTAGGGGGGGTATCACCCCTCCACTTT. It specifies CASSLGGVSPLHF. The chain is built from TRBV11-2 and TRBJ1-6; a possible D gene is TRBD1 (5 bases). Germline values: CDR1 SGHAT, CDR2 FQNNGV. This CDR3 has 13 amino acids. With 1 base removed from V and 10 bases from J, the gap between germline ends came to 8 bases.

The rearrangement uses TRBV4-1 and TRBJ2-7; D might be TRBD2 (5 bases). The germline gives CDR1 MGHRA, CDR2 YSYEKL. V shed 3 bases and J shed 4 bases, with 10 bases lying between them. This CDR3 is built from 13 residues. The CDR3 DNA is TGCGCCAGCAGCCACGGATGGGAGTACGAGCAGTACTTC. Its translation: CASSHGWEYEQYF.

This clone was counted a few times. The V and J genes are TRBV19 and TRBJ1-5; D ambiguous. V was trimmed by 9 bases and J by 0 bases, leaving 12 bases between them. CDR1 and CDR2 from the germline V gene are LNHDA and SQIVND (reference sequence). There are 14 residues in the CDR3. CDR3 sequence reads: CASIQTYSNQPQHF. The CDR3, as DNA: TGTGCCAGCATCCAGACTTATAGCAATCAGCCCCAGCATTTT.

The V call is TRBV14, the J call TRBJ2-3; the D is unclear. V gave up 1 base and J gave up 6 bases, with 8 bases separating them. CDR3 length: 13 residues. CDR1 SGHDN and CDR2 FVKESK come from the germline V gene. CDR3 nucleotides: TGTGCCAGCAGCCAAGGTCTCCGGGATACGCAGTATTTT. Its translation: CASSQGLRDTQYF.

The chain has TRBV19 and TRBJ2-7, with 7 bases that match TRBD1. Trimming at V came to 5 bases and at J to 3 bases, leaving 7 bases not matched to a gene. The CDR3 has 14 residues. Per germline, CDR1 LNHDA and CDR2 SQIVND (reference sequence). CDR3 sequence (DNA): TGTGCCAGTAGTCCGAGACAGGGTGGCTACGAGCAGTACTTC. Its translation: CASSPRQGGYEQYF.

This clone was recorded a few times. In the same sample, other DNA sequences code for this CDR3. The gene calls are TRBV27 and TRBJ2-2, with 7 bases lining up with TRBD1. The CDR3 runs 15 residues. V shed 5 bases and J 1 base; nucleotides not matched to a gene: 4. Germline CDR1 reads MNHEY; CDR2 reads SMNVEV (reference sequence). The CDR3, as DNA: TGTGCCAGCAGTCCCCGACAGGGGAACACCGGGGAGCTGTTTTTT. This sequence encodes CASSPRQGNTGELFF.

This CDR3 reads CASSTPGATNEKLFF. DNA of the CDR3: TGTGCCAGCAGCACTCCAGGGGCAACTAATGAAAAACTGTTTTTT. This chain uses TRBV28 with TRBJ1-4; D possibly corresponds to TRBD1 (6 bases). The ends were cut back, 6 bases at V and 0 bases at J, with 11 bases in the middle. Germline V gives CDR1 MDHEN, CDR2 SYDVKM. This CDR3 comprises 15 residues.

J is TRBJ2-3 and V is TRBV5-4; 7 bases map to TRBD2. The CDR3 is 14 amino acids. Germline trimming cut 4 bases from V and 2 bases from J; bases unmatched to any gene: 4. The germline V gene has CDR1 SGHNT and CDR2 YYREEE (reference sequence). As DNA, the CDR3 is TGTGCCAGCAGCCAAGCGGGAACCACAGATACGCAGTATTTT. Protein sequence: CASSQAGTTDTQYF.

The V gene is TRBV7-2, the J gene TRBJ1-1; D is possibly TRBD1 (5 bases). CDR3 length: 16 amino acids. Trimming removed 2 bases from V and 4 bases from J, with 17 bases in between. Germline CDR1 SGHTA, CDR2 FQGNSA. CDR3 in amino acids: CASSLYGTKAGTEAFF. For the CDR3, the DNA is TGTGCCAGCAGCTTATATGGGACCAAAGCGGGCACTGAAGCTTTCTTT.

CDR3: CASSPTVYTEAFF. CDR3 in DNA: TGTGCCAGCAGCCCCACGGTATACACTGAAGCTTTCTTT. V usage is TRBV6-5 and J usage is TRBJ1-1; D remains unclear. Trimming removed 6 bases from V and 3 bases from J, with 11 bases in between. This CDR3 comprises 13 residues. Germline CDR1 MNHEY, CDR2 SVGAGI.